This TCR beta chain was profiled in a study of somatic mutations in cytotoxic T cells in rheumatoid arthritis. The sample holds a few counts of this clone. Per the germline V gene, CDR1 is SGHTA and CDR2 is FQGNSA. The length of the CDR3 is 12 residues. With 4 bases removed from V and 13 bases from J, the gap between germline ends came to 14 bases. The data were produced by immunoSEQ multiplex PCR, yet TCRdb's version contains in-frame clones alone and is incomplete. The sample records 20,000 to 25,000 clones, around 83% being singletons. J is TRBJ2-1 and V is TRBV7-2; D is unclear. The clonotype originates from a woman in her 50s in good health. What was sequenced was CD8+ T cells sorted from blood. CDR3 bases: TGTGCCAGCAGCTCCACACCAGGAGATCAGTTCTTC. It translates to CASSSTPGDQFF.